A selection of T cell receptor beta chains follows, all from one sample in a study of blood T cell repertoires in COVID-19. Sequenced by immunoSEQ multiplex PCR; TCRdb stores in-frame clones only, minus some. The sample records some 200,000 clones, over 75% being singletons. The sequenced sample consisted of peripheral blood. The receptors were sampled from a human donor in a cohort sampled during active COVID-19. Each CDR3 is given with its conserved first and last residue. The D gene is left open where the match is weak. Clone size is not always given. Where it is, it says once, few, many or a class for expanded clones.

d_call	v_call	clone_size	j_call	cdr3_aa	cdr3_nt
TRBD2	TRBV2	NA	TRBJ2-3	CASRRLAGSDTQYF	TGTGCCAGCAGAAGACTAGCGGGTTCAGATACGCAGTATTTT
NA	TRBV7-3	once	TRBJ2-1	CASSSPGWGEQFF	TGTGCCAGCAGCTCCCCGGGGTGGGGTGAGCAGTTCTTC
TRBD1	TRBV28	NA	TRBJ2-7	CASSPGTVEQYF	TGTGCCAGCAGTCCCGGGACAGTCGAGCAGTACTTC
TRBD2	TRBV4-1	NA	TRBJ2-1	CASSQDRSGGSFYNEQFF	TGCGCCAGCAGCCAAGATAGAAGCGGGGGGTCCTTTTACAATGAGCAGTTCTTC
NA	TRBV4-2	NA	TRBJ1-4	CASSQAGPGEEKLFF	TGTGCCAGCAGCCAAGCGGGCCCGGGGGAGGAAAAACTGTTTTTT
NA	TRBV6-5	NA	TRBJ1-1	CASRPNTRSTEAFF	TGTGCCAGCAGGCCCAATACAAGGAGCACTGAAGCTTTCTTT
NA	TRBV19	NA	TRBJ2-2	CASREFHTGELFF	TGTGCCAGTAGAGAGTTCCACACCGGGGAGCTGTTTTTT
NA	TRBV12-3/TRBV12-4	NA	TRBJ1-5	CASSPGGQLAQHF	TGTGCCAGCAGCCCGGGGGGTCAATTGGCCCAGCATTTT
NA	TRBV6-2/TRBV6-3	NA	TRBJ1-5	CASSLDSYQPQHF	TGTGCCAGCAGCCTGGACAGCTATCAGCCCCAGCATTTT
NA	TRBV10-2	NA	TRBJ2-7	CASQKIPSYEQYF	TGCGCCAGCCAGAAAATCCCATCCTACGAGCAGTACTTC
NA	TRBV5-1	once	TRBJ2-7	CASSLDGTLSYEQYF	TGCGCCAGCAGCTTGGACGGGACTCTCTCCTACGAGCAGTACTTC
TRBD1	TRBV3-1/TRBV3-2	NA	TRBJ1-4	CASNTGGDEKLFF	TGTGCCAGCAACACAGGGGGCGATGAAAAACTGTTTTTT
NA	TRBV13	NA	TRBJ2-7	CASSFAYEQYF	TGTGCCAGCAGCTTCGCCTACGAGCAGTACTTC
NA	TRBV2	NA	TRBJ1-1	CASSILGRGESEAFF	TGTGCCAGCAGTATCCTGGGCAGGGGTGAATCTGAAGCTTTCTTT
NA	TRBV28	NA	TRBJ2-3	CASSSSTRSYTQYF	TGTGCCAGCAGCTCCTCGACTAGAAGCTATACGCAGTATTTT
TRBD1	TRBV4-3	NA	TRBJ1-2	CASSQGLGGTGGDYGYTF	TGCGCCAGCAGCCAAGGTTTGGGCGGGACAGGGGGCGACTATGGCTACACCTTC
TRBD1	TRBV19	NA	TRBJ2-7	CASSIRYDRDEQYF	TGTGCCAGTAGTATCAGATACGACAGGGACGAGCAGTACTTC
NA	TRBV5-1	NA	TRBJ2-3	CASSAGLGITDTQYF	TGCGCCAGCAGCGCAGGGTTAGGGATCACAGATACGCAGTATTTT
NA	TRBV19	NA	TRBJ2-5	CASSATYQETQYF	TGTGCCAGTAGTGCGACATACCAAGAGACCCAGTACTTC
NA	TRBV28	NA	TRBJ1-1	CASSPTQGKNTEAFF	TGTGCCAGCAGTCCAACGCAGGGGAAAAACACTGAAGCTTTCTTT
TRBD1	TRBV25-1	NA	TRBJ2-7	CASSGDRWTDEQYF	TGTGCCAGCAGTGGGGACAGGTGGACCGACGAGCAGTACTTC
TRBD2	TRBV27	NA	TRBJ2-4	CASSLLGGEDIQYF	TGTGCCAGCAGTTTATTGGGGGGGGAGGACATTCAGTACTTC
NA	TRBV5-1	NA	TRBJ1-1	CASSLAGEREAFF	TGCGCCAGCAGCTTGGCAGGGGAACGTGAAGCTTTCTTT
NA	TRBV5-1	NA	TRBJ2-5	CASGGPGASETQYF	TGCGCCAGCGGGGGCCCCGGGGCTTCAGAGACCCAGTACTTC
TRBD2	TRBV15	NA	TRBJ2-5	CATSGSGRARETQYF	TGTGCCACCAGCGGGAGCGGGAGGGCCCGTGAGACCCAGTACTTC
NA	TRBV5-6	many	TRBJ2-2	CASSLYVANTGELFF	TGTGCCAGCAGCTTGTATGTCGCGAACACCGGGGAGCTGTTTTTT
NA	TRBV29-1	NA	TRBJ1-4	CSVDVGGNEKLFF	TGCAGCGTTGATGTAGGGGGAAATGAAAAACTGTTTTTT
TRBD2	TRBV20-1	NA	TRBJ2-7	CSVSSGKGSYEQYF	TGCAGTGTTAGTAGCGGGAAAGGCTCCTACGAGCAGTACTTC
TRBD2	TRBV28	NA	TRBJ2-3	CASRRRKRGTDTQYF	TGTGCCAGCCGCCGCAGAAAGCGGGGTACAGATACGCAGTATTTT
NA	TRBV28	NA	TRBJ2-7	CASTPGGRNHEQYF	TGTGCCAGCACCCCCGGCGGGCGCAACCACGAGCAGTACTTC
TRBD1	TRBV27	NA	TRBJ2-7	CASRPTGDSYEQYF	TGTGCCAGCAGACCGACAGGGGACTCCTACGAGCAGTACTTC
NA	TRBV15	NA	TRBJ1-6	CATSRDPRGGSPLHF	TGTGCCACCAGCAGAGATCCCAGGGGAGGGTCACCCCTCCACTTT
TRBD1	TRBV7-9	NA	TRBJ2-3	CASSRDSTDTQYF	TGTGCCAGCAGCCGGGACAGTACAGATACGCAGTATTTT
NA	TRBV27	NA	TRBJ2-5	CASSSYQETQYF	TGTGCCAGCAGTTCGTACCAAGAGACCCAGTACTTC
TRBD1	TRBV10-3	NA	TRBJ2-2	CAISSRQGSTGELFF	TGTGCCATCAGTTCACGACAGGGGTCCACCGGGGAGCTGTTTTTT